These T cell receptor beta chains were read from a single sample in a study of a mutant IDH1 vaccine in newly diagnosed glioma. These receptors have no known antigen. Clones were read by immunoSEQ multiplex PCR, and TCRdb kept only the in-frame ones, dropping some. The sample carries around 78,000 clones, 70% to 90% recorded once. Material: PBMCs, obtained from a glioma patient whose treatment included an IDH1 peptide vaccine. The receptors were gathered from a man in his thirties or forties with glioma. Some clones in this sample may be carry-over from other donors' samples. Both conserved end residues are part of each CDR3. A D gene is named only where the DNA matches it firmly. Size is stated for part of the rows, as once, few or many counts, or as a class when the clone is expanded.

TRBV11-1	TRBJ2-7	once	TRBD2	CASSFSGGTYEQYF	TGTGCCAGCAGCTTTTCGGGAGGGACCTACGAGCAGTACTTC
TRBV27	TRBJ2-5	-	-	CASSFGGETQYF	TGTGCCAGCAGTTTCGGGGGCGAGACCCAGTACTTC
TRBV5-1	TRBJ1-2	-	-	CASSLETGTYGYTF	TGCGCCAGCAGCTTGGAAACGGGGACATATGGCTACACCTTC
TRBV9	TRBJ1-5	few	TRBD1	CASSVSGGHQPQHF	TGTGCCAGCAGCGTATCAGGGGGCCATCAGCCCCAGCATTTT
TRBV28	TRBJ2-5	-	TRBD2	CASSLGGGQETQYF	TGTGCCAGCAGTTTAGGCGGGGGCCAAGAGACCCAGTACTTC
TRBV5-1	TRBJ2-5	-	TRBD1	CASSLAGTEEETQYF	TGCGCCAGCAGCTTGGCCGGGACAGAGGAAGAGACCCAGTACTTC
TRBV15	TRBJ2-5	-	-	CATSPRMKETQYF	TGTGCCACCAGCCCCCGCATGAAAGAGACCCAGTACTTC
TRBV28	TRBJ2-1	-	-	CASSLRRGNNEQFF	TGTGCCAGCAGTTTAAGAAGGGGGAACAATGAGCAGTTCTTC
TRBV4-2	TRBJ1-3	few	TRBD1	CASSQIYRGPRDGNTIYF	TGTGCCAGCAGCCAAATATACAGGGGGCCTCGGGACGGAAACACCATATATTTT
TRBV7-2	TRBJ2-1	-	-	CASSLSWGAQFF	TGTGCCAGCAGCCTTAGCTGGGGGGCGCAGTTCTTC
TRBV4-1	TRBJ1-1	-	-	CASSLLGGGRGTEAFF	TGCGCCAGCAGCCTACTAGGGGGGGGGCGCGGCACTGAAGCTTTCTTT
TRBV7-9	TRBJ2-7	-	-	CASSLTGISYEQYF	TGTGCCAGCAGCTTAACAGGGATCTCCTACGAGCAGTACTTC
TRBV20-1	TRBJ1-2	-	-	CSARSGLVTF	TGCAGTGCTAGGAGCGGGCTTGTAACCTTC
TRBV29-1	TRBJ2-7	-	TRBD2	CSARTSGGAGREQYF	TGCAGCGCAAGGACTAGCGGGGGGGCCGGTCGCGAGCAGTACTTC
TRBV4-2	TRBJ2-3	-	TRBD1	CASSQRQGSTDTQYF	TGTGCCAGCAGCCAGAGACAGGGGAGCACAGATACGCAGTATTTT
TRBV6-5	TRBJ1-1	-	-	CASSLVRNTEAFF	TGTGCCAGCAGCCTGGTACGTAACACTGAAGCTTTCTTT
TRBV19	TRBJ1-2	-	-	CASSITKNYGYTF	TGTGCCAGTAGTATAACCAAGAACTATGGCTACACCTTC
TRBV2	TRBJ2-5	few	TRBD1	CASSDQGARGETQYF	TGTGCCAGCAGTGACCAGGGGGCTAGGGGAGAGACCCAGTACTTC
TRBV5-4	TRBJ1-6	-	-	CASSRPRPGSSYNSPLHF	TGTGCCAGCAGCCGTCCCCGTCCAGGCAGCTCCTATAATTCACCCCTCCACTTT
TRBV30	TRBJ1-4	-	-	CVGRVYEKLFF	TGCGTGGGGAGGGTCTATGAAAAACTGTTTTTT
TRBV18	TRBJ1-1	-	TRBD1	CASSYGTGGTTTEAFF	TGTGCCAGCTCATATGGGACAGGGGGCACGACCACTGAAGCTTTCTTT
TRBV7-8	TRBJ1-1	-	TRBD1	CASSPDRVDENTEAFF	TGTGCCAGCAGCCCGGACAGGGTGGACGAAAACACTGAAGCTTTCTTT
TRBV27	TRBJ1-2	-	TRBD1	CASRRTGGGGYGYTF	TGTGCCAGCAGACGGACAGGGGGCGGGGGCTATGGCTACACCTTC
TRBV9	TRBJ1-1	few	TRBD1	CASSYTSRQGANTEAFF	TGTGCCAGCAGCTACACCTCTCGACAGGGAGCGAACACTGAAGCTTTCTTT
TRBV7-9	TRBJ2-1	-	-	CASSLGWGKSSYNEQFF	TGTGCCAGCAGCTTAGGGTGGGGGAAGAGCTCCTACAATGAGCAGTTCTTC
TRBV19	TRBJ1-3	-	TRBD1	CASQGGLGNTIYF	TGTGCCAGCCAAGGGGGCCTTGGAAACACCATATATTTT
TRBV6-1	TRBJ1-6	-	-	CASSEALGSPLHF	TGTGCCAGCAGTGAAGCGCTTGGATCACCCCTCCACTTT
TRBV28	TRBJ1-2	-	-	CASSDRYGYTF	TGTGCCAGCAGTGACCGATATGGCTACACCTTC
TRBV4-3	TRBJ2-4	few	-	CASSQVGGFAGSRSDKNIQYF	TGCGCCAGCAGCCAAGTTGGGGGTTTCGCGGGTTCTAGGTCGGACAAAAACATTCAGTACTTC
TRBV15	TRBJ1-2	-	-	CATSRGDTESWYGYTF	TGTGCCACCAGCAGAGGAGACACGGAATCATGGTATGGCTACACCTTC
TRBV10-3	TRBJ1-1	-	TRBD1	CATAGQVNTEAFF	TGTGCCACCGCGGGACAGGTGAACACTGAAGCTTTCTTT
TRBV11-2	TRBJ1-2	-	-	CASSLERGPYGYTF	TGTGCCAGCAGCTTAGAGAGAGGGCCCTATGGCTACACCTTC
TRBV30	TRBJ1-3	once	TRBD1	CAWSSWGQARSGNTIYF	TGTGCCTGGAGTTCCTGGGGACAGGCGCGCTCTGGAAACACCATATATTTT
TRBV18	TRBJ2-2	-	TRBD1	CASSPTTPGQGTGELFF	TGTGCCAGCTCACCAACTACTCCGGGACAGGGGACCGGGGAGCTGTTTTTT
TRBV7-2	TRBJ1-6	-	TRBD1	CASSPLGRAGGLPLHF	TGTGCCAGCAGCCCCCTCGGACGGGCAGGGGGCCTACCCCTCCACTTT
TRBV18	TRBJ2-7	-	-	CASSPSGGHDEQYF	TGTGCCAGCTCACCGAGTGGGGGCCACGACGAGCAGTACTTC